What follows is one TCR beta chain and its context. The data were obtained in a study of CD8 T cells in Susac syndrome. Trimming cost V 1 base and J 5 bases, with 8 bases left between them. The CDR3 is made up of 14 amino acids. CDR1 is SGHVS, CDR2 FQNEAQ, per germline. Reverse transcription used about 0.45 to 1 ug RNA and random hexamers. TCRdb fed the immunoSEQ multiplex PCR reads into MiXCR, producing one record per CDR3 protein. The table records 120,000 or so distinct CDR3 sequences, about 95% of them present only once. Sequencing of TCR beta drew on CD8+ and CD4+ T cells from blood. This clonotype originated in a human donor with Susac syndrome. The rearrangement joins TRBV7-8 to TRBJ1-4; unclear D gene. Sequencing used CD8+ T cells from PBMCs. The CDR3: CASSLGGRNEKLFF. The CDR3 DNA follows: TGTGCCAGCAGCTTAGGTGGCCGGAATGAAAAACTGTTTTTT.